This T cell receptor (beta chain) was sequenced for a study of T cell responses to AZD1222 COVID-19 vaccine. As for the study in general: Combined were second doses at about 4 or about 12 weeks.

Germline CDR1 is LNHNV and CDR2 is YYDKDF (reference sequence). Trimming took 0 bases from V and 0 from J, leaving 6 bases between them. The CDR3 covers 15 residues. As concerns this clone: What it binds is not known.

Findings and limits, study-wide: Mostly white British, mostly female donors; authors suggested clonal diversity may be underestimated. Within unmutated variant regions lay the reported targets of nearly half of spike-specific TCRs.

Measured with immunoSEQ multiplex PCR; TCRdb has only the in-frame clones, and not every one. The sample lists approximately 180,000 clones, about 88% occurring once. The rearrangement joins TRBV15 to TRBJ2-4; D is undetermined. This sequence originates from an adult in good health. Sequenced here: peripheral blood, sampled on day 0 of AZD1222 vaccination. The CDR3 reads CATSRDPLAKNIQYF. The CDR3 nucleotides are TGTGCCACCAGCAGAGATCCTCTAGCCAAAAACATTCAGTACTTC.